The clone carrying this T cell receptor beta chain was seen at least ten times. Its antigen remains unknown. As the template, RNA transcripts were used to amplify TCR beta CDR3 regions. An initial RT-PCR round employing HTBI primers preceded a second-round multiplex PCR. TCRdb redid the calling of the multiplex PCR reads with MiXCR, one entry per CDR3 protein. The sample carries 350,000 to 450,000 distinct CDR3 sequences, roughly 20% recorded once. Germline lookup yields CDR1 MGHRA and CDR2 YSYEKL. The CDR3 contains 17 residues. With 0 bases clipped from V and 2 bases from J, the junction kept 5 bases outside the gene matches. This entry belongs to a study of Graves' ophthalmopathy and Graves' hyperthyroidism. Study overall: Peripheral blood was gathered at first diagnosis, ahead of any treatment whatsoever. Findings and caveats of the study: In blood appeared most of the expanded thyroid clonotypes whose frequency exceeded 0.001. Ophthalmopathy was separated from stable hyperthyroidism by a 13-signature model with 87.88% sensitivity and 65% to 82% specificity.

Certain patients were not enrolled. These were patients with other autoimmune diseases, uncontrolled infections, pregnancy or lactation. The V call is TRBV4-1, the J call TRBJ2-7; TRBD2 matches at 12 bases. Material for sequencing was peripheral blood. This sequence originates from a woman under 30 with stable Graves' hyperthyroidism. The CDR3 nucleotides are TGCGCCAGCAGCCAAGATGAGACTAGCGGGAGACCCTACGAGCAGTACTTC. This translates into CASSQDETSGRPYEQYF.